Following are 8 T cell receptor beta chains from one sample sequenced in a study of vaccination and CD4 T cells after COVID-19. These receptors have no identified antigens. Sequence data for DNA of cultured CD4+ T cells were generated by the Oncomine TCR Beta short-read assay. TCRdb redid the calling of the PCR reads with MiXCR, one entry per CDR3 protein. The sample includes fewer than 10,000 distinct CDR3 sequences, roughly half of them seen just once. Documented treatment: 10-day PBMC culture with coronavirus spike peptide pools or control peptides (ViraFEST assay). The sequenced sample was CD4+ T cells from blood, cultured in vitro. These receptors were obtained from a human donor who had recovered from COVID-19.

This clonotype was seen a few times. This chain joins TRBV29-1 and TRBJ1-5; 7 positions agree with TRBD1. Germline V gene data show CDR1 as SQVTM and CDR2 as ANQGSEA. This CDR3 is 12 amino acids long. V shed 4 bases, J shed 5 bases, and the junction held 2 bases outside the gene matches. CDR3 protein: CSVGDRDQPQHF. The DNA for the CDR3 is TGCAGCGTTGGAGACAGGGATCAGCCCCAGCATTTT.

The chain employs TRBV11-1 and TRBJ2-5; 9 bases match TRBD1. Germline CDR1 is SGHAT and CDR2 is FQDESV (reference sequence). CDR3 length equals 13 residues. V dropped 5 bases and J dropped 5; count of bases not matched to a gene: 3. The CDR3 sequence is CASSRDRAETQYF. CDR3 DNA sequence: TGTGCCAGCAGCCGGGACAGGGCTGAGACCCAGTACTTC.

This clonotype was seen only a few times. The V and J genes are TRBV27 and TRBJ1-1; 9 positions agree with TRBD1. The germline V gene encodes CDR1 MNHEY and CDR2 SMNVEV (reference sequence). The length of the CDR3 is 12 residues. V was clipped by 5 bases and J by 11 bases; unmatched bases: 6. The CDR3 sequence: CASSEYRGRAFF. For the CDR3, the DNA is TGTGCCAGCAGTGAATACAGGGGGCGTGCTTTCTTT.

The CDR3 loop reads CASSQDRGRAETQYF. Here the CDR3 DNA reads TGTGCCAGCAGCCAAGATAGAGGACGGGCAGAGACCCAGTACTTC. The chain combines TRBV14 with TRBJ2-5, with D unresolved. The CDR3 has 15 residues. V was trimmed by 0 bases and J by 4 bases, leaving 12 bases between them. The germline CDR1 and CDR2 sequences are SGHDN and FVKESK. The full variable domain, rest sourced from reference TRBV14 and TRBJ2-5, is EAGVTQFPSHSVIEKGQTVTLRCDPISGHDNLYWYRRVMGKEIKFLLHFVKESKQDESGMPNNRFLAERTGGTYSTLKVQPAELEDSGVYFCASSQDRGRAETQYFGPGTRLLVL.

This clonotype has only a few counts. The chain has TRBV21-1 and TRBJ1-5; the table calls TRBD1, which could not be checked here. TRBV21-1 is labeled a pseudogene. The CDR3 runs 19 residues. Written as DNA, the CDR3 is TGTGCCAGCAGCAAAGTTCGGGGACAGGTGATATATAGCAATCAGCCCCAGCATTTT. It yields the protein CASSKVRGQVIYSNQPQHF.

This chain links TRBV7-2 with TRBJ1-2, with a tentative D call TRBD1 (5 bases). Trimming removed 5 bases from V and 5 bases from J, with 18 bases in between. Germline values: CDR1 SGHTA, CDR2 FQGNSA. CDR3 size: 15 residues. In nucleotides, the CDR3 is TGTGCCAGCAGCCCGCTAGGGTTGGGGGAGTATGGCTACACCTTC. This gives the protein CASSPLGLGEYGYTF.

The V call is TRBV19, the J call TRBJ1-3, with 8 bases that match TRBD1. In germline, CDR1 is LNHDA, CDR2 SQIVND (reference sequence). This CDR3 region has 15 residues. V shed 3 bases, J shed 4 bases, and the junction held 5 bases outside the gene matches. The CDR3 loop reads CASSMDRASGNTIYF. CDR3 nucleotide sequence: TGTGCCAGTAGTATGGACAGGGCTTCAGGAAACACCATATATTTT.

In this sample, this clonotype turned up once. A read error may account for a junction end that differs from germline. The V gene is TRBV6-1, the J gene TRBJ1-1; D is unresolved. Germline V gene data show CDR1 as MNHNS and CDR2 as SASEGT. This CDR3 has 14 residues. The DNA for the CDR3 is TGTGCCAGCGGTGAAACGGCGGACTTGTATGAAGCTTTCTTT. Amino acids: CASGETADLYEAFF.